This TCR beta chain appears in the sequencing data of a study of cytomegalovirus exposure and HLA in healthy donors (dated by TCRdb to about 2017). With regard to the full study: In an earlier analysis of 587 of the donors, 250 to 300 Gb of sequence data and roughly 100 million unique TCR beta sequences from about 179 million T cells were reported. An early release that covered roughly 600 HLA-typed donors contained 300 to 350 gigabases of sequencing data and around 80 million unique TCR sequences. The genetic ancestry cluster associated with self-reported Caucasian donors included 80% to 90% of the roughly 400 genotyped donors. The study aimed to test whether cataloging public T cell receptors could reveal signatures of past pathogen exposure. The T cell repertoires of 550 to 850 subjects were profiled by immunosequencing and related to cytomegalovirus serostatus. A separate validation cohort of approximately 130 different subjects was used in addition to the roughly 670-subject first cohort. To predict cytomegalovirus infection status, the study combined high-throughput TCR immunosequencing, statistical association of individual TCRs with disease status, and machine learning. To study patterns of TCR occurrence, a later analysis re-analyzed previously published TCR beta repertoires from just over 650 donors and added high-resolution HLA genotyping. The later analysis used no new phenotypic data to find candidate immune exposures, relying instead on TCR beta sequences and their occurrence across donors. In an earlier analysis of about 590 of the donors, high-throughput TCR beta sequencing was used to judge whether each TCR beta V gene segment behaved as functional or pseudogenic. Alongside the repertoire data, information on donor age, sex, ethnicity and CMV serostatus was compiled. A later genetic analysis used genome-wide SNP genotypes for about 65% of the 666 donors, treating that subset as a discovery cohort. Every discovery cohort repertoire had been produced on one sequencing platform. HLA typing covered class I and class II loci at four-digit resolution. The number of typed donors differed by locus: about 620-630 for A, B, C, DRB1 and DQB1; roughly 510 for DQA1; fewer than 610 for DPA1; and roughly 470 for DPB1. Because of strong linkage in the cohort, roughly five DR-DQ haplotypes were treated as single units for association and clustering. Across 300 to 500 genotyped donors of the cohort, an average of roughly 200,000 unique TCR beta nucleotide sequences per donor were sequenced, and 15% to 20% of those sequences were non-productive.

Overall results and qualifications from the work: In both the original and validation cohorts, the classifier was reported to diagnose cytomegalovirus status with high specificity and sensitivity. Across donors, most TCR sequences were observed very rarely, whereas some public TCRs were present in many individuals. CMV serostatus was the only immune exposure information available for the cohort. Because some donors lacked HLA typing at each locus, the association tests relied only on the typed subset. A later analysis found that HLA-associated TCR beta chains were more clonally expanded and had lower generation probabilities than equally common non-associated chains. A later analysis reported that several top co-occurrence clusters appeared linked to parvovirus B19, influenza, CMV and Epstein-Barr virus. Sequencing depth was assumed to be roughly uniform across donors in the presence/absence analyses, though that assumption may not hold. A further reported finding was that TCR beta sequences accurately predicted the HLA-A and HLA-B alleles for most subjects in the first cohort. A later genetic analysis associated a missense DCLRE1C variant with V-gene and J-gene trimming of TCR beta chains, and an independent cohort replicated the association. The study listed approximately 150 TCR beta chains as associated with cytomegalovirus. Roughly 15 rarely observed V segments, including chromosome 9 orphons, were excluded from the earlier analysis of a few hundred of the donors because counts were too low. A cluster of highly shared sequence variants was judged likely to represent a technical artifact of the sequencing pipeline. In an earlier analysis of some 500 of the donors, most TCR beta V segments appeared in productive rearrangements about 87% or about 30% of the time, broadly matching IMGT annotations. Only TCR beta chains were sequenced in this cohort, and the absence of alpha or paired-chain data limited detectable features. In vitro tests confirmed that three of the cytomegalovirus-associated TCR beta chains recognize cytomegalovirus antigens. When HLA alleles, especially DR and DQ, strongly co-occurred, attributing TCR associations to individual alleles was difficult. Some IMGT-functional V segments, including TRBV6-2 and TRBV6-3, could not be told apart with the 87-base-pair reads, so those segments were excluded. At a false discovery rate of 0.05, a later analysis linked 16,951 TCR beta sequences to specific HLA alleles. According to the authors, the approach could potentially be generalized to other disease states and immunological phenotypes. Linkage disequilibrium might explain the correlated functional status among segregating V segments, but an unknown experimental factor could not be excluded. According to a later analysis, most CMV-associated TCR beta chains appeared to be HLA-restricted, and the HLA associations seemed to be driven largely by CMV exposure. In a later genetic analysis, fewer N-insertions in productive TCRs were reported among donors in an Asian-associated ancestry cluster than the roughly 700-donor mean. In a later analysis, TCR association rates were found to vary across HLA loci, with the most associated TCRs seen for DRB1 alleles and the fewest for HLA-C alleles.

The CDR3 spans 14 residues, from the cysteine through the phenylalanine. Just the 42-base CDR3 DNA is kept, in frame starting at base 1. The germline V gene specifies SNHLY as CDR1 and FYNNEI as CDR2. After removal of 6 bases from V and 7 bases from J, the junction retains 6 bases not matched to a gene. Library preparation was by the immunoSEQ multiplex PCR assay. A mixture of 60 forward primers for TCR Vbeta segments and 13 reverse primers for TCR Jbeta segments was used in the multiplex PCR. The CDR3 region of rearranged TCR beta genes was amplified from genomic DNA with a multiplex PCR assay. Amplified TCR beta libraries were sequenced as 87-base-pair reads on the Illumina HiSeq System. The original pipeline was this. In a later analysis, roughly 80 million unique TCR beta chains were counted across the 690 or so repertoires, and around 10 million of these chains were shared by at least two donors. Raw reads were error-corrected and collapsed into unique sequences by a nearest-neighbor algorithm in which closely related sequences were merged to remove PCR and sequencing errors. Alignment of CDR3 sequences to IMGT reference sequences was used to assign V, D and J gene segments. Each retained sequence needed at least a six-nucleotide match to both a V gene segment and a J gene segment. A rearrangement was called productive if the CDR3 had no stop codons and remained in frame with V and J, and every other rearrangement was called non-productive. Following IMGT convention, CDR3 was defined as the stretch from the second conserved V-encoded cysteine up to the conserved J-encoded phenylalanine. Sequences without an unambiguous match to a single V gene segment were excluded from the earlier analysis of a few hundred of the donors. An earlier analysis of approximately 590 of the donors classified V segments as functional when productive rearrangements were above 56.7% and as segregating when the standard deviation between donors was above 5%. To diagnose cytomegalovirus status from the catalog of TCR beta chain sequences, a statistical classification framework was built. A later analysis assigned V and J genes by comparing TCR nucleotide sequences with IMGT/GENE-DB human TR gene sequences. The TCRdist pipeline was used in a later analysis to assign CDR3 sequences and most-parsimonious VDJ recombination scenarios. In a later analysis, every TCR beta chain was defined by the combination of its CDR3 amino acid sequence and its V-gene family, and reads without a unique V-gene family were dropped. To address suspected cross-contamination and a sequencing artifact, a later analysis removed 592 highly shared, low-generation-probability nucleotide sequences. In a later analysis, a clonal expansion index for each public chain was calculated from normalized within-repertoire ranks of inferred template counts. Generation probabilities in a later analysis came from a VDJ recombination model fitted to out-of-frame rearrangements, and those results were checked against IGoR. Hypergeometric tests were used in a later analysis to score TCR-TCR, TCR-HLA and TCR-CMV co-occurrence, with a repertoire-size bias correction applied to the TCR pairs. A later analysis estimated false discovery rates by permuting HLA or CMV assignments 20 times. In a later analysis, co-occurring TCRs were grouped using DBSCAN, and TCRdist sequence similarity was added for clustering within HLA-allele-positive subsets. Repertoires with fewer than 30,000 or more than 120,000 public chains were left out of co-occurrence clustering, as were a handful of repertoires with anomalous nucleotide sharing. Sourced from immuneACCESS, this table was stored by TCRdb with only in-frame sequences that have V and J called. A share of the clones is absent; for the studies checked, an unresolved V gene accounts for under half, and the remainder has no known explanation. The V and J calls and clone size are taken from that table; D and trimming were inferred from the DNA. The sample contains around 130,000 clones, about 79% of them found a single time. The biggest ten clones account for around 3% of the sample.

Of note for this clone: Its cognate antigen has yet to be identified. No much larger clonotype is one base removed from it; base qualities were not supplied.

The cohort comprised some 700 healthy bone marrow donors. At the time of sampling, every cohort member was nominally healthy, though immune exposures that went unrecorded were likely present. The donor was CMV seropositive and belonged to the group of more than 250 seropositive cohort members. Every donor gave a peripheral blood sample, and the peripheral blood mononuclear cells from that sample were used for TCR beta sequencing. The Qiagen DNeasy Blood Extraction Kit was used to extract genomic DNA from the blood cell samples. The sequence joins TRBV2 to TRBJ1-4, and TRBD1 aligns with 9 junction nucleotides. The sequence derives from a young woman in good health and CMV-seropositive. Sample: PBMCs. For the CDR3, the sequence is CASSPGQGGEKLFF. The DNA reads as follows: TGTGCCAGCAGCCCGGGACAGGGCGGTGAAAAACTGTTTTTT.